This T cell receptor beta chain was captured in a study of human T cells and chemical hapten exposure (dated by TCRdb to the early 2020s). Background for the entire study: For sensitization, 2% DPC in acetone was applied to an approximately 2 cm by approximately 2 cm area of upper inner arm skin. In alopecia patients, the study followed how the peripheral blood TCR repertoire changed in vivo over primary and secondary sensitization to diphenylcyclopropenone (DPC), a hapten. Patch testing on the upper back used Finn chambers containing 0.01% DPC, with scoring done after 6 days according to International Contact Dermatitis Research Group standards. Blood samples were taken from patients before sensitization (week 0) and then at 2, 6 and about 24 weeks after DPC sensitization. Throughout the roughly 23-week study period, patients were also given weekly therapeutic DPC doses on the scalp. Libraries were pooled for sequencing, and variation in per-sample TCR yields was attributed mainly to small differences in library volumes within the pool. Roughly 30 alopecia patients gave blood for TCR sequencing at one to four time points (pre-sensitization, 2, 6 and 24 weeks). The patient cohort, mostly female, included alopecia areata with under or over 50% scalp involvement, alopecia totalis and alopecia universalis. The study at large found these results: After repeated subsampling, the strength of the expansion versus patch-test correlation and the threshold at which it became significant changed. Patch test score correlated positively with the number of PT1 expanded TCRs, reaching significance at thresholds 8, 16 and 32 but not at 4. All patients had alopecia, a presumed autoimmune disease, so their immune response might differ from that of healthy individuals. Compared with pre-sensitization or healthy control sets, expanded TCRs formed significantly more large CDR3 similarity clusters, which is consistent with antigen-driven responses. DPC sensitization did not change the number of TCRs with a frequency above 1 in 1000, and there was no evidence of changes in global repertoire structure.

As for this clonotype: Its antigen specificity is not known. The record has no base qualities; no much larger clone is one base away.

Trimming removed 0 bases from V and 2 bases from J, leaving 9 bases between the germline ends. There are 14 amino acids in the CDR3, from cysteine to phenylalanine inclusive. CDR3 DNA only is kept here, 42 bases in frame from base 1. The germline V gene yields SGHRS for CDR1 and YFSETQ for CDR2. Reading the label with the study, this specimen's time point is: patch test 1, 2 weeks after DPC sensitization. This sample's treatment or condition label indicates: therapeutic diphenylcyclopropenone sensitization with weekly scalp DPC. Blood at each patch-test visit was drawn before the patch test was applied. Patients were considered eligible if aged 18 to 70, diagnosed with alopecia and deemed suitable for DPC therapy, and patients were excluded if pregnant. Total RNA was extracted from unfractionated whole blood collected in Tempus Blood RNA tubes. The library was built by means of RACE. TCRdb shows the sequencer as NextSeq 500. During library preparation, unique molecular identifiers were attached to individual cDNA molecules so that TCRs could be counted in a quantitative, reproducible way. Both TCR alpha and TCR beta chains were sequenced from each blood RNA sample. The paper's data handling went like this. The median number of TCRs per sample was 90,000 to 100,000, ranging from 23,224 to 690,600. The Decombinator software suite was used to annotate the V, J and CDR3 of the TCR reads. Every sample was subsampled to the same number of TCRs (28,000) for the PS versus PT1 abundance plots. Expanded TCRs were defined as absent before sensitization and observed at least eight times at the 2-week time point. The public reads were run again by TCRdb, first through fastp at Q25 and then through MiXCR, and only productive beta chains were kept. Every distinct CDR3 protein forms one entry, paired with its most common genes and DNA. TCRdb, not the authors, supplied the V and J calls. The sample contains roughly 190,000 distinct CDR3 sequences, approximately 20% of them found a single time. The top ten hold approximately 6.7% of the sample.

The source is a woman aged 45-65 years with alopecia areata. Some clones in this sample may be carry-over from other donors' samples. The rearranged chain carries TRBV5-1 and TRBJ2-7; TRBD1 is a possible D gene, resting on 6 matching bases. The material sequenced was whole blood, taken in connection with sensitization to the hapten diphenylcyclopropenone (DPC). CDR3 region: CASSLVQGPYEQYF. The sequence in DNA is TGCGCCAGCAGCTTGGTACAGGGTCCCTACGAGCAGTACTTC.